The 14 T cell receptor beta chains in this list originate from one sample, sequenced in a study of blood T cell repertoires in COVID-19. Sequencing used immunoSEQ multiplex PCR; TCRdb keeps in-frame clones, though not all of them. Of around 100,000 clones listed, roughly 84% are singletons. The sequencing input was peripheral blood. The receptor set was obtained from a woman in her seventies with acute or convalescent COVID-19.

This rearrangement joins TRBV6-5 to TRBJ2-7; 14 bases align to TRBD2. With 8 bases clipped from V and 9 bases from J, the junction kept 12 bases outside the gene matches. The germline V gene encodes CDR1 MNHEY and CDR2 SVGAGI. CDR3 length equals 15 residues. The CDR3 nucleotides read TGTGCCAGCCACCCCGGGACTAGCGGGAGAATAGGGCAGTACTTC. Protein sequence: CASHPGTSGRIGQYF.

The V call is TRBV30, the J call TRBJ1-2; D not resolved. CDR3 length equals 12 residues. Germline V CDR1 and CDR2: GTSNPN, SVGIG (reference sequence). V lost 2 bases and J lost 6, with 10 bases in between. In nucleotides, the CDR3 is TGTGCCTGGAGTAGAGGGATGGATGGCTACACCTTC. Residues: CAWSRGMDGYTF.

This rearrangement joins TRBV18 to TRBJ2-5, with 8 bases lining up with TRBD1. The CDR3 totals 17 residues. Unmatched junction bases numbered 13, after V lost 4 bases and J lost 3 bases. Germline CDR1 reads KGHSH; CDR2 reads LQKENI. CDR3 DNA: TGTGCCAGCTCACGCGGCCCCGACAGGGGACTTAAAGAGACCCAGTACTTC. It yields the protein CASSRGPDRGLKETQYF.

Remarks on this clone: This same CDR3 is encoded by further DNA sequences in the sample. CDR3 sequence: CASSPGQDYGYTF. CDR3 sequence (DNA): TGTGCCAGCAGCCCCGGACAGGACTATGGCTACACCTTC. The J gene is TRBJ1-2, the V gene TRBV11-2; TRBD1 matches at 7 bases. The trim removed 5 bases at V and 3 bases at J, leaving 3 bases unmatched. Germline V gives CDR1 SGHAT, CDR2 FQNNGV. This CDR3 contains 13 residues.

The V gene is TRBV5-1, the J gene TRBJ2-1; the match to TRBD2 covers 11 bases. Unmatched junction bases numbered 8, after V lost 5 bases and J lost 7 bases. Germline loops: CDR1 SGHRS, CDR2 YFSETQ. The CDR3 consists of 15 residues. The CDR3 DNA sequence: TGCGCCAGCAGTCGCGGGACTAGCGGACCAAATGAGCAGTTCTTC. Translating it yields CASSRGTSGPNEQFF.

The genes are TRBV28 and TRBJ2-1; TRBD2 agrees at 11 bases. There are 14 residues in the CDR3. CDR1 is MDHEN, CDR2 SYDVKM, per germline. With 7 bases clipped from V and 5 bases from J, the junction kept 4 bases outside the gene matches. Here the CDR3 reads CASTSGRKDNEQFF. The CDR3 DNA is TGTGCCAGCACTAGCGGGAGGAAGGACAATGAGCAGTTCTTC. The full variable domain, with the rest looked up from reference TRBV28 and TRBJ2-1, is DVKVTQSSRYLVKRTGEKVFLECVQDMDHENMFWYRQDPGLGLRLIYFSYDVKMKEKGDIPEGYSVSREKKERFSLILESASTNQTSMYLCASTSGRKDNEQFFGPGTRLTVL.

The chain employs TRBV7-8 and TRBJ2-7; 9 nucleotides agree with TRBD1. CDR1 and CDR2 from the germline V gene are SGHVS and FQNEAQ. V was pared by 4 bases and J by 3 bases, with 7 bases of the junction left unmatched. The CDR3 spans 15 residues. As DNA, the CDR3 is TGTGCCAGCAGCTCCTCCCGACAGGGGGGCTACGAGCAGTACTTC. Protein: CASSSSRQGGYEQYF.

The chain links TRBV11-2 to TRBJ2-3, with TRBD2 matching 7 bases. The CDR3 is 17 residues long. V was clipped by 3 bases and J by 5 bases; unmatched bases: 14. Germline values: CDR1 SGHAT, CDR2 FQNNGV. The CDR3 region is CASSFQASGIQVDTQYF. The CDR3 DNA sequence: TGTGCCAGCAGCTTCCAGGCTAGCGGAATACAGGTAGATACGCAGTATTTT.

The gene calls are TRBV6-6 and TRBJ2-1, with 9 nucleotides matching TRBD1. CDR3 length: 16 amino acids. Germline V gene sequence: CDR1 MNHNY, CDR2 SVGAGI (reference sequence). Trimming cost V 4 bases and J 6 bases; bases outside gene matches: 10. The CDR3 is CASSSPGQGLSNEQFF. The CDR3 DNA follows: TGTGCCAGCAGTTCGCCGGGACAGGGTTTGTCCAATGAGCAGTTCTTC.

The rearrangement links TRBV6-1 to TRBJ2-7, with D perhaps matching TRBD2 (5 bases). The CDR3 loop spans 11 amino acids. CDR1 and CDR2 (germline): MNHNS, SASEGT. V was clipped by 2 bases and J by 6 bases, with 5 bases between them. Here the CDR3 reads CASSERGEQYF. The CDR3 DNA sequence: TGTGCCAGCAGTGAACGGGGCGAGCAGTACTTC.

This clone occurred a few times. The genes are TRBV19 and TRBJ1-6, with 8 positions matching TRBD1. The germline gives CDR1 LNHDA, CDR2 SQIVND (reference sequence). The CDR3 spans 15 residues. The ends lost 5 bases at V and 9 bases at J; junction bases unmatched: 9. CDR3 nucleotides: TGTGCCAGTAGTCCCTCCGGACAGGGCGGTTCACCCCTCCACTTT. The encoded protein is CASSPSGQGGSPLHF.

This chain uses TRBV7-9 with TRBJ1-4; 9 nucleotides align to TRBD1. CDR1 is SEHNR, CDR2 FQNEAQ, per germline (reference sequence). V lost 4 bases to trimming and J lost 8 bases; unmatched junction nucleotides: 8. CDR3 length: 15 residues. In DNA, the CDR3 is TGTGCCAGCAGCTCCCCGGGACAGGGTCAAGAAAAACTGTTTTTT. Translated: CASSSPGQGQEKLFF.

The chain couples TRBV5-8 to TRBJ2-7; 8 positions match TRBD2. Germline CDR1 is SGHTS and CDR2 is YDEGEE. V lost 2 bases and J lost 2; bases outside the gene matches: 3. The CDR3 is made up of 14 amino acids. The CDR3 is CASSFGRGAYEQYF. The CDR3 DNA follows: TGTGCCAGCAGCTTTGGGCGGGGGGCCTACGAGCAGTACTTC.

The rearrangement uses TRBV28 and TRBJ1-2, with D perhaps matching TRBD1 (5 bases). Per the germline V gene, CDR1 is MDHEN and CDR2 is SYDVKM. The CDR3 contains 14 residues. Trimming took off 10 bases at V and 7 bases at J, with 22 bases between the two ends. CDR3 sequence reads: CATAPGEVRIGYTF. CDR3 nucleotides: TGTGCCACCGCCCCGGGGGAGGTGCGAATTGGCTACACCTTC.